This T cell receptor beta chain stems from a study of blood T cells in healthy people across ages. The use of a sample-barcoded 5' primer and a J-beta primer mix characterized a second PCR of roughly 7 to 11 cycles. TCRdb independently ran MiXCR on the 5' RACE reads; one entry per CDR3 protein. This table holds more than 450,000 distinct CDR3 sequences, roughly a quarter found once. The data also belong to a second study, concerning T cells of mothers and their children.

This TCR derives from a boy aged 2 to 10 in good health. Sequencing was performed on blood.

CDR3: CASSGTGGNGAQYF. CDR3 sequence (DNA): TGCGCCAGCAGCGGGACAGGGGGAAATGGGGCCCAGTACTTC. The chain recombines TRBV10-2 with TRBJ2-5; 11 bases are a match to TRBD1. Germline trimming cut 6 bases from V and 9 bases from J; bases unmatched to any gene: 9. This CDR3 has 14 residues. Per the germline V gene, CDR1 is WSHSY and CDR2 is SAAADI.